The clone carrying this T cell receptor (beta chain) was seen repeatedly, ten times or more. Its antigen is not known. The cDNA was produced through 5'RACE with 10-nucleotide random UMIs. TCRdb reanalysed the 5' RACE reads using MiXCR and keeps one entry per CDR3 protein. The sample carries around 66,000 distinct CDR3 sequences, under 5.5% recorded once. The source of the sample is a study of neurological immune-mediated disorders. Overall study findings and caveats: It was HTLV-1-associated myelopathy that showed the most TCR clonal expansion, while multiple sclerosis showed the least, falling below healthy controls.

This clonotype originated in an older woman with multiple sclerosis. Sample: PBMCs.

The CDR3 is CASSYLGSDGYTF. CDR3 sequence (DNA): TGTGCCAGCAGTTATTTGGGCAGCGATGGCTACACCTTC. The V call is TRBV6-5, the J call TRBJ1-2; D uncertain. V lost 3 bases and J 6 bases, leaving 11 bases between the germline ends. Per the germline V gene, CDR1 is MNHEY and CDR2 is SVGAGI. CDR3 length equals 13 residues.